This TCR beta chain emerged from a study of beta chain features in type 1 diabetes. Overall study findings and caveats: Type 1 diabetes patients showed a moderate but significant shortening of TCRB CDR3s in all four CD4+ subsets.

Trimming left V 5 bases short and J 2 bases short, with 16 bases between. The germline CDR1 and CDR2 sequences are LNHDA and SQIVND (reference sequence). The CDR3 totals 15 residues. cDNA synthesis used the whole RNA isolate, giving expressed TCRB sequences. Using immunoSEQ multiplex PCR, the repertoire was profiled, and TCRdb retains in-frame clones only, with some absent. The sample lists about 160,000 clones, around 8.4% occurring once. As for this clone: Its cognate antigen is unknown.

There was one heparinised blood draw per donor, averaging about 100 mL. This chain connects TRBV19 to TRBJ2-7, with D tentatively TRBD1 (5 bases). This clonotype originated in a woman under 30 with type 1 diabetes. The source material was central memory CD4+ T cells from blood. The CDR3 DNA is TGTGCCAGTAGTCTTGTCAAGGACACAGCCTACGAGCAGTACTTC. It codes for CASSLVKDTAYEQYF.